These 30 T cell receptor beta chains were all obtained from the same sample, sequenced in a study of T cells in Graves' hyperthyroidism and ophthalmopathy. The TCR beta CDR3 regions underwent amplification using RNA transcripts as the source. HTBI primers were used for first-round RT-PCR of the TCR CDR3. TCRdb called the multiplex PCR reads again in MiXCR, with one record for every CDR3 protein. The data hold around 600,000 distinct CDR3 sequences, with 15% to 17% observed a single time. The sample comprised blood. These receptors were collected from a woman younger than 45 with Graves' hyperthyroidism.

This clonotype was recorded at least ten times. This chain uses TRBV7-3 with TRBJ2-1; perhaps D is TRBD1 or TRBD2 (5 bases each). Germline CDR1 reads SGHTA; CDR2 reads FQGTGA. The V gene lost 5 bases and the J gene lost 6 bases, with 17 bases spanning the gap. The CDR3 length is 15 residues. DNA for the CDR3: TGTGCCAGCAGCCCCACCGGGACGGCCCTCAATGAGCAGTTCTTC. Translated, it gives CASSPTGTALNEQFF.

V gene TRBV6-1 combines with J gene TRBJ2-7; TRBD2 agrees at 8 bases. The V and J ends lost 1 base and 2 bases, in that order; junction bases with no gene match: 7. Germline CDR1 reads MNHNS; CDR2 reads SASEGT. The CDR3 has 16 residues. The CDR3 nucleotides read TGTGCCAGCAGTGAAGACGTAGCGGGAACTCCCTACGAGCAGTACTTC. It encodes CASSEDVAGTPYEQYF.

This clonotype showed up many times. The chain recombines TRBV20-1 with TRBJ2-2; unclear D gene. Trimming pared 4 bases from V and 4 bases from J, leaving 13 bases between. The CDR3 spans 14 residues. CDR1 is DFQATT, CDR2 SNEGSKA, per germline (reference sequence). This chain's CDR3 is CSATGPTATGELFF. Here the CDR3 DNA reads TGCAGTGCTACCGGCCCCACGGCCACCGGGGAGCTGTTTTTT.

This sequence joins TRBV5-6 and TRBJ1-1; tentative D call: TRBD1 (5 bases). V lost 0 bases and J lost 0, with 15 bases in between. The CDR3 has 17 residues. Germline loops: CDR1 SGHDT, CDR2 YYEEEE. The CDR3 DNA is TGTGCCAGCAGCTTGGTGAGACAGAGGGGAATGAACACTGAAGCTTTCTTT. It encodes CASSLVRQRGMNTEAFF. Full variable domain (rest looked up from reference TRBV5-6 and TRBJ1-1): DAGVTQSPTHLIKTRGQQVTLRCSPKSGHDTVSWYQQALGQGPQFIFQYYEEEERQRGNFPDRFSGHQFPNYSSELNVNALLLGDSALYLCASSLVRQRGMNTEAFFGQGTRLTVV.

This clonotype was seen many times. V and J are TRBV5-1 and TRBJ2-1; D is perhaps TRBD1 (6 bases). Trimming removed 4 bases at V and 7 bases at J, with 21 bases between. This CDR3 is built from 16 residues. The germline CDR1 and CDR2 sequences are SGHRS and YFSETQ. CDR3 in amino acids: CASSGSGTSRPNEQFF. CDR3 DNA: TGCGCCAGCAGCGGCTCCGGGACAAGCCGACCAAATGAGCAGTTCTTC.

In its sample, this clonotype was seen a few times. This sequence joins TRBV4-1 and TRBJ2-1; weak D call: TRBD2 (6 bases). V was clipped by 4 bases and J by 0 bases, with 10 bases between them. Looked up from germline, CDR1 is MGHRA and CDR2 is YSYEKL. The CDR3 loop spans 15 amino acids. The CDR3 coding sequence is TGCGCCAGCAGCCGCGGGAAGAGCTCCTACAATGAGCAGTTCTTC. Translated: CASSRGKSSYNEQFF.

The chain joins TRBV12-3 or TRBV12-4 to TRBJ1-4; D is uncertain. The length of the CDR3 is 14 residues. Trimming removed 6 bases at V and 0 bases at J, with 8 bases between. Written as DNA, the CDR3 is TGTGCCAGCAGGACACATGCAACTAATGAAAAACTGTTTTTT. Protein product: CASRTHATNEKLFF.

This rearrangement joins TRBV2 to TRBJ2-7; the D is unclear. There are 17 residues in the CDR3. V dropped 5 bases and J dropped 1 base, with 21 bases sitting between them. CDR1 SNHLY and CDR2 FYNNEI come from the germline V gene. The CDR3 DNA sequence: TGTGCCAGCAGTTACAATTCGGACGGAGCCTTATCCTACGAGCAGTACTTC. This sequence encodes CASSYNSDGALSYEQYF.

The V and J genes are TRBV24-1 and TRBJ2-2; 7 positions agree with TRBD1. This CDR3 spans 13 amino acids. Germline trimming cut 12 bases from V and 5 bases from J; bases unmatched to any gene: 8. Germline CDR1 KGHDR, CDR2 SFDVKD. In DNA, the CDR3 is TGTGCCTTACAGGGGCCGTTGACCGGGGAGCTGTTTTTT. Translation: CALQGPLTGELFF.

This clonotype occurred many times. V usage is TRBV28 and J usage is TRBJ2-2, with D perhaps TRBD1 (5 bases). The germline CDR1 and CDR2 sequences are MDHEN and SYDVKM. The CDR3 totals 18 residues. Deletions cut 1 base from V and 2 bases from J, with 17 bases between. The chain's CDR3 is CASSLLETVGRNTGELFF. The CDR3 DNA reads TGTGCCAGCAGTTTATTAGAGACAGTGGGAAGAAACACCGGGGAGCTGTTTTTT.

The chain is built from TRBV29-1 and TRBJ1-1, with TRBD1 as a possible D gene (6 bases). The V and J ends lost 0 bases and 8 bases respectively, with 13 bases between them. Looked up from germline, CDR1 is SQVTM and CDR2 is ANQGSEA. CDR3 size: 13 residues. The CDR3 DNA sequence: TGCAGCGTTGAAGACTTTCAGGGGTCGGAAGCTTTCTTT. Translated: CSVEDFQGSEAFF.

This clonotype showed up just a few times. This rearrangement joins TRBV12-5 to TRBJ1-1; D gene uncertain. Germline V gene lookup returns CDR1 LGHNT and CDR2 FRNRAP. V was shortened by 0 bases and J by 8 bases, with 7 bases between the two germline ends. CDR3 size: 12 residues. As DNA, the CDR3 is TGTGCTAGTGGTTTGGTCCGAGGAGAAGCTTTCTTT. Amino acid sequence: CASGLVRGEAFF. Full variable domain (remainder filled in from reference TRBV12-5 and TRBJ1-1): DARVTQTPRHKVTEMGQEVTMRCQPILGHNTVFWYRQTMMQGLELLAYFRNRAPLDDSGMPKDRFSAEMPDATLATLKIQPSEPRDSAVYFCASGLVRGEAFFGQGTRLTVV.

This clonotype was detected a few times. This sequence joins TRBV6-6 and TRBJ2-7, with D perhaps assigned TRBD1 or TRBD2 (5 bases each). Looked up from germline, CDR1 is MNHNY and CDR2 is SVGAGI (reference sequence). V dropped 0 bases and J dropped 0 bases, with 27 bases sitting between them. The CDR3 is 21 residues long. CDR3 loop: CASSYSGKGLVGELLSYEQYF. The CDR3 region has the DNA TGTGCCAGCAGTTACTCGGGGAAGGGGCTGGTTGGGGAGCTACTCTCCTACGAGCAGTACTTC.

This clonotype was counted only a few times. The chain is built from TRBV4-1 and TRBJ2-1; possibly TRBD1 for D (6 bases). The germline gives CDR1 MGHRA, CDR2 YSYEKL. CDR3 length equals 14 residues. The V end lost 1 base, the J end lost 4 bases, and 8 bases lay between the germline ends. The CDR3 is CASSQVDRYNEQFF. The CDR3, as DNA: TGCGCCAGCAGCCAAGTTGACAGGTACAATGAGCAGTTCTTC.

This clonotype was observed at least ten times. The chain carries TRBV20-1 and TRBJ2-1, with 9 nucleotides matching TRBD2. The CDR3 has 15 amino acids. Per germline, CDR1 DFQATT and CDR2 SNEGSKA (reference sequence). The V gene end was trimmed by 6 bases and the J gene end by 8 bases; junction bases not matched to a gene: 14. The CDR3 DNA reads TGCAGTGCCCCACTAGGAGCGGGAGGAGGCGATGAGCAGTTCTTC. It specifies CSAPLGAGGGDEQFF.

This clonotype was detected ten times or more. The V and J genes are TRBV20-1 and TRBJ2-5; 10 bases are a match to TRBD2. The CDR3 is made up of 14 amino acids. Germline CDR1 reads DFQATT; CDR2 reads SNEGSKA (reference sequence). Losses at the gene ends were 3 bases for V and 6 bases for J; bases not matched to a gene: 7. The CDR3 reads CSASLAGVSKTQYF. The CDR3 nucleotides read TGCAGTGCTAGTCTAGCGGGAGTGTCCAAGACCCAGTACTTC.

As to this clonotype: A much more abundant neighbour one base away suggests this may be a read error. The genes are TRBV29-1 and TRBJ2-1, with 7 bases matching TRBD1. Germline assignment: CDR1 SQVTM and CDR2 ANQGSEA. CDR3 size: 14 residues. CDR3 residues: CSVGGQDPYNGQFF. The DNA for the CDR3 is TGCAGCGTTGGTGGACAGGATCCCTACAATGGGCAGTTCTTC.

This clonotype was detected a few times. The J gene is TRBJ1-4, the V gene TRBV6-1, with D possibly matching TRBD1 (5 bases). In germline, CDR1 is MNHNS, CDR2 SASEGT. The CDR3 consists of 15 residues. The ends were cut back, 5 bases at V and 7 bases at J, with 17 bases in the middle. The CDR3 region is CASSSGNNQGEKLFF. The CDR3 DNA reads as TGTGCCAGCAGTTCCGGGAACAACCAGGGTGAAAAACTGTTTTTT.

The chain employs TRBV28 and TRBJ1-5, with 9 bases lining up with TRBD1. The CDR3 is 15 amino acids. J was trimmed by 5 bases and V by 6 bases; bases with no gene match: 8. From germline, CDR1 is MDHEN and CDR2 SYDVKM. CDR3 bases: TGTGCCAGCAGGAGTTTACGACAGGGGGATCAGCCCCAGCATTTT. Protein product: CASRSLRQGDQPQHF.

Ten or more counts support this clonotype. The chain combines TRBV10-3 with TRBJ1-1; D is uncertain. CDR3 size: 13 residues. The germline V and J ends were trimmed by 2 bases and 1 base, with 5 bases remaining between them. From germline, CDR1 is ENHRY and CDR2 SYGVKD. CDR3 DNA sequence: TGTGCCATCAGTGAGGGCAAGAACACTGAAGCTTTCTTT. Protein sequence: CAISEGKNTEAFF.

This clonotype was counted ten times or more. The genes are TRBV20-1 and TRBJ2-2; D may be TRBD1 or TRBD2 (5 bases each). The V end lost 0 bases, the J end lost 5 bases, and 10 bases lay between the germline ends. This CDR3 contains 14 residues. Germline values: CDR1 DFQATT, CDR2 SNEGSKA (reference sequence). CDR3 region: CSARDQGETGELFF. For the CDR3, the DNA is TGCAGTGCTAGAGATCAGGGAGAAACCGGGGAGCTGTTTTTT.

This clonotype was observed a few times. This chain's CDR3 is CASSLTVGTTTAQYF. CDR3 sequence (DNA): TGTGCCAGCAGCTTAACCGTCGGGACGACCACGGCCCAGTACTTC. The chain couples TRBV9 to TRBJ2-5; D is tentatively TRBD1 or TRBD2 (5 bases each). V was cut by 4 bases and J by 9 bases, with 22 bases left in between. Germline CDR1 reads SGDLS; CDR2 reads YYNGEE. The CDR3 sequence is 15 residues long.

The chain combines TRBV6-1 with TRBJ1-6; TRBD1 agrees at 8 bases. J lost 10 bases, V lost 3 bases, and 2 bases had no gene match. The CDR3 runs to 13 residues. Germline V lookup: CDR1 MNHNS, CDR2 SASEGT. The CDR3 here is CASSDGTGSPLHF. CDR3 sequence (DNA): TGTGCCAGCAGTGATGGGACAGGCTCACCCCTCCACTTT.

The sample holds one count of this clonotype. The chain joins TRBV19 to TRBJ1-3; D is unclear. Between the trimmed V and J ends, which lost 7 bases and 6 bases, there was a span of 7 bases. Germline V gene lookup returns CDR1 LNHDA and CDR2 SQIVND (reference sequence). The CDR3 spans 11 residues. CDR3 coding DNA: TGTGCCAGTACTTTGGAAAACACCATATATTTT. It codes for CASTLENTIYF.

The chain's CDR3 is CAIYRVGSAGEIKNIQYF. The CDR3, as DNA: TGTGCCATTTACAGGGTGGGATCAGCGGGGGAAATCAAAAACATTCAGTACTTC. This sequence joins TRBV7-3 and TRBJ2-4, with 8 bases lining up with TRBD2. The CDR3 sequence is 18 residues long. V shed 10 bases and J 3 bases; nucleotides not matched to a gene: 20. The germline gives CDR1 SGHTA, CDR2 FQGTGA.

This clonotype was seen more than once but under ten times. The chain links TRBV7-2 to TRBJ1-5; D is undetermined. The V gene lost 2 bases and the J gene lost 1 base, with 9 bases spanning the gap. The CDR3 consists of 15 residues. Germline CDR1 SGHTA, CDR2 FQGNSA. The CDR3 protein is CASSLSVTSNQPQHF. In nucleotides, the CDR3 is TGTGCCAGCAGCTTATCAGTGACAAGCAATCAGCCCCAGCATTTT.

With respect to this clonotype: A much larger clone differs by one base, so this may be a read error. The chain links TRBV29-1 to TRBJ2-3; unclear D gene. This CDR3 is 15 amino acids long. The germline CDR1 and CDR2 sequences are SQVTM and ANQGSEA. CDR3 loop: CIVDGLVRSTDTQYF. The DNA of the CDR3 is TGCATCGTTGATGGGTTGGTCCGCAGCACAGATACGCAGTATTTT.

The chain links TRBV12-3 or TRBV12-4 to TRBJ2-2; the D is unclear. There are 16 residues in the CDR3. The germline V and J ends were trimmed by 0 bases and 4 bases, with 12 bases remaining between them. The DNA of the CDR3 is TGTGCCAGCAGTTTAGCGAAGGTACTGACCACCGGGGAGCTGTTTTTT. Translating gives CASSLAKVLTTGELFF.

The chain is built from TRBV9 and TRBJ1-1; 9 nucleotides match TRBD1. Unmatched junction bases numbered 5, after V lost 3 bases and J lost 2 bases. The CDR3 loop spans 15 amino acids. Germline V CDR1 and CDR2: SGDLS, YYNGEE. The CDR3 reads CASSGTGQGNTEAFF. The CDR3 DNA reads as TGTGCCAGCAGCGGAACGGGACAGGGAAACACTGAAGCTTTCTTT.

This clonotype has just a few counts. CDR3 bases: TGTGCCATCAGTGACTATCAGGTGGACACTGAAGCTTTCTTT. Its translation is CAISDYQVDTEAFF. The genes are TRBV10-3 and TRBJ1-1; D unresolved. This CDR3 comprises 14 residues. Germline V gene data show CDR1 as ENHRY and CDR2 as SYGVKD. V was clipped by 3 bases and J by 3 bases, with 11 bases between them.